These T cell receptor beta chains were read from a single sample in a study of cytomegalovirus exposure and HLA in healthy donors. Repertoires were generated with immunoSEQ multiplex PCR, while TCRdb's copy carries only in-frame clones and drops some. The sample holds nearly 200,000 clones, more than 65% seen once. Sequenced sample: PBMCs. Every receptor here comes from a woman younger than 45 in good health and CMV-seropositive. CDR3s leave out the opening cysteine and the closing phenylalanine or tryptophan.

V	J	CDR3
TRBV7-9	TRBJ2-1	ASSLAPDGGRDEQF
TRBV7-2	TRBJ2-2	ASSSRTSGRAAGELF
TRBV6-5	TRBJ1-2	ASSYSGAAYGYT
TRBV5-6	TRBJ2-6	ASSSLTGSGANVLT
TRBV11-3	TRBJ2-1	ASSLQGSGSWNEQF
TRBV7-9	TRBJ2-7	ASSSGGNEQY
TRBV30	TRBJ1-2	AWSTDYGGYT
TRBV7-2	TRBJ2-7	ASSPRQGFSYEQY
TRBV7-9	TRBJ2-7	ASSLGEGTSSYEQY
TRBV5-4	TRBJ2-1	ASSLDRSSYNEQF